The 17 T cell receptor beta chains below come from one sample, sequenced in a study of T cell responses to AZD1222 COVID-19 vaccine. This table comes from immunoSEQ multiplex PCR, and its TCRdb copy is limited to in-frame clones, with some not included. The sample shows 99,000 or so clones, 75% to 90% of them seen only once. The starting material was peripheral blood, obtained 28 days after the second AZD1222 dose. Every receptor here comes from an adult who received the AZD1222 COVID-19 vaccine.

The chain is built from TRBV28 and TRBJ2-1; 10 bases map to TRBD2. The CDR3 has 14 residues. Trimming took 8 bases from V and 0 from J; bases not matched to a gene: 1. CDR1 and CDR2 (germline): MDHEN, SYDVKM. CDR3: CASRLAGSYNEQFF. The DNA for the CDR3 is TGTGCCAGCCGACTAGCGGGCTCCTACAATGAGCAGTTCTTC.

DNA for the CDR3: TGCAGTGCTAGTCCGGGACTACCTCTCGGGCAGTACTTC. Encoded protein: CSASPGLPLGQYF. The chain carries TRBV20-1 and TRBJ2-7; 7 bases fit TRBD2. The CDR3 runs 13 residues. Germline V lookup: CDR1 DFQATT, CDR2 SNEGSKA (reference sequence). The J segment lost 9 bases and the V segment lost 3 bases, leaving 11 bases of the junction unmatched.

J is TRBJ1-2 and V is TRBV28; D unresolved. Trimming shortened V by 5 bases and J by 2 bases, and 6 bases separated the two germline ends. Germline values: CDR1 MDHEN, CDR2 SYDVKM. The CDR3 has 12 residues. CDR3 in DNA: TGTGCCAGCAGTCAGCTCAACTATGGCTACACCTTC. Translated: CASSQLNYGYTF.

DNA for the CDR3: TGTGCCAGCAGCGAGGACCCGGGGGTGAATCAGCCCCAGCATTTT. Protein sequence: CASSEDPGVNQPQHF. The rearrangement joins TRBV9 to TRBJ1-5, with D possibly TRBD1 on 5 matching bases. V shed 3 bases and J shed 4 bases, with 14 bases lying between them. CDR3 size: 15 residues. In germline, CDR1 is SGDLS, CDR2 YYNGEE.

The chain joins TRBV27 to TRBJ1-2; D gene ambiguous. CDR1 MNHEY and CDR2 SMNVEV come from the germline V gene (reference sequence). V gave up 4 bases and J gave up 2 bases, with 8 bases separating them. This CDR3 comprises 13 residues. The CDR3 protein is CASSSGRNYGYTF. CDR3 nucleotide sequence: TGTGCCAGCAGTTCCGGACGGAACTATGGCTACACCTTC.

The rearrangement links TRBV7-2 to TRBJ2-7, with TRBD2 identical over 8 bases. The length of the CDR3 is 18 residues. Germline CDR1 and CDR2: SGHTA and FQGNSA. Trimming cost V 5 bases and J 0 bases; bases outside gene matches: 15. CDR3 sequence: CASSIKAERGSGSYEQYF. The CDR3 DNA reads TGTGCCAGCAGCATCAAGGCGGAGCGGGGGTCGGGCTCCTACGAGCAGTACTTC.

The chain links TRBV14 to TRBJ2-1; no firm D call. This CDR3 is built from 12 residues. The V end was cut by 4 bases, the J end by 7 bases, with 8 bases between. CDR1 is SGHDN, CDR2 FVKESK, per germline. The CDR3 region is CASSLLSNEQFF. CDR3 sequence (DNA): TGTGCCAGCAGCCTGTTATCGAATGAGCAGTTCTTC.

The V gene is TRBV7-2, the J gene TRBJ2-3; TRBD2 matches 7 bases. Germline values: CDR1 SGHTA, CDR2 FQGNSA. The CDR3 loop spans 14 amino acids. J gave up 5 bases and V 5 bases, and 7 bases lay outside the gene matches. The CDR3 coding sequence is TGTGCCAGCAGCGCCGGGACTATTAGAGATACGCAGTATTTT. Protein: CASSAGTIRDTQYF.

The chain couples TRBV5-8 to TRBJ2-7; 7 bases agree with TRBD1. The V segment lost 2 bases and the J segment 3 bases; nucleotides outside the gene matches: 8. Germline assignment: CDR1 SGHTS and CDR2 YDEGEE. The length of the CDR3 is 15 residues. CDR3 DNA sequence: TGTGCCAGCAGCTTACAGGGGATACTTTTCTACGAGCAGTACTTC. Encoded protein: CASSLQGILFYEQYF. Full variable domain (missing parts from reference TRBV5-8 and TRBJ2-7): EAGVTQSPTHLIKTRGQQATLRCSPISGHTSVYWYQQALGLGLQFLLWYDEGEERNRGNFPPRFSGRQFPNYSSELNVNALELEDSALYLCASSLQGILFYEQYFGPGTRLTVT.

This chain uses TRBV19 with TRBJ1-2; a weak D match, TRBD1 (5 bases). V gave up 5 bases and J gave up 6 bases, with 16 bases separating them. Germline V gene lookup returns CDR1 LNHDA and CDR2 SQIVND (reference sequence). The CDR3 is 14 residues long. The CDR3 DNA reads as TGTGCCAGTAGTCCTGGCAGGGCATGGGATGGCTACACCTTC. Amino acid sequence: CASSPGRAWDGYTF.

The count of this clone is one. The chain's CDR3 is CASSKETSTPFF. In DNA form, the CDR3 reads TGTGCCAGCAGCAAGGAAACTAGCACCCCGTTCTTC. The chain has TRBV6-2 or TRBV6-3 and TRBJ2-1; perhaps TRBD2 as D (6 bases). The V gene lost 6 bases and the J gene lost 15 bases, with 18 bases spanning the gap. Germline V gene lookup returns CDR1 MNHEY and CDR2 SVGEGT. This CDR3 is built from 12 residues.

The chain uses TRBV19 and TRBJ2-3; 9 bases are a match to TRBD2. The germline gives CDR1 LNHDA, CDR2 SQIVND (reference sequence). V was pared by 6 bases and J by 4 bases, with 11 bases of the junction left unmatched. This CDR3 is built from 16 residues. DNA of the CDR3: TGTGCCAGTAGATCCCCAGGCGGGAGGGCCGCAGATACGCAGTATTTT. This sequence encodes CASRSPGGRAADTQYF.

The J gene is TRBJ1-5, the V gene TRBV19; D not resolved. CDR1 LNHDA and CDR2 SQIVND come from the germline V gene (reference sequence). This CDR3 has 13 amino acids. Trimming stripped 3 bases from V and 9 bases from J, with 12 bases between. The CDR3 region is CASSIGRVGPQHF. The CDR3 nucleotides read TGTGCCAGTAGTATCGGGCGGGTAGGGCCCCAGCATTTT.

This clone has only a few counts. V and J are TRBV24-1 and TRBJ2-5; 11 nucleotides align to TRBD1. The length of the CDR3 is 15 residues. V was pared by 2 bases and J by 3 bases, with 1 base of the junction left unmatched. Germline V gives CDR1 KGHDR, CDR2 SFDVKD. The CDR3, as DNA: TGTGCCACCAGTGATTGGACAGGGGGCAAAGAGACCCAGTACTTC. It codes for CATSDWTGGKETQYF.

This clone was seen a single time. The chain employs TRBV20-1 and TRBJ1-6; tentative D call: TRBD1 (5 bases). V lost 3 bases, J lost 7 bases, and 13 bases lay in between. In germline, CDR1 is DFQATT, CDR2 SNEGSKA (reference sequence). The CDR3 contains 14 residues. This CDR3 is CSASRDGQNSPLHF. CDR3 sequence (DNA): TGCAGTGCTAGTAGGGACGGACAAAATTCACCCCTCCACTTT.

J is TRBJ1-5 and V is TRBV10-3, with D unclear. This CDR3 contains 15 residues. V was shortened by 3 bases and J by 2 bases, with 11 bases between the two germline ends. Per the germline V gene, CDR1 is ENHRY and CDR2 is SYGVKD. In DNA form, the CDR3 reads TGTGCCATCAGTGAAATAGACGGCCGCAATCAGCCCCAGCATTTT. This encodes CAISEIDGRNQPQHF.

This chain connects TRBV5-1 to TRBJ2-2; TRBD1 aligns across 9 bases. V lost 4 bases and J lost 5; bases outside the gene matches: 9. This CDR3 is 16 amino acids long. Germline V lookup: CDR1 SGHRS, CDR2 YFSETQ. CDR3 nucleotide sequence: TGCGCCAGCAGCCCCAGGACAGGGGCTTGGACCGGGGAGCTGTTTTTT. Protein: CASSPRTGAWTGELFF.